Following are 21 T cell receptor beta chains from one sample sequenced in a study of glioma-infiltrating T cells after dendritic cell vaccination. Profiling relied on immunoSEQ multiplex PCR, and the TCRdb table lists in-frame clones only, not all of them. The sample has about 67,000 clones, approximately 81% seen once. The starting material was blood, obtained before dendritic cell vaccination. The receptor source for this set is a human donor with glioblastoma.

This chain uses TRBV4-1 with TRBJ2-1, with D perhaps matching TRBD1 (6 bases). CDR3 size: 15 residues. Germline V gives CDR1 MGHRA, CDR2 YSYEKL. Trimming left V 2 bases short and J 7 bases short, with 15 bases between. DNA of the CDR3: TGCGCCAGCAGCCAACCGACAGGTTCTAGGAATGAGCAGTTCTTC. Amino acid sequence: CASSQPTGSRNEQFF.

The gene calls are TRBV7-9 and TRBJ1-1; the D is unclear. The CDR3 contains 12 residues. Trimming shortened V by 4 bases and J by 4 bases, and 7 bases separated the two germline ends. Germline CDR1 SEHNR, CDR2 FQNEAQ (reference sequence). Here the CDR3 reads CASSWGGTEAFF. The CDR3 DNA is TGTGCCAGCAGCTGGGGAGGCACTGAAGCTTTCTTT. Full variable domain (remainder filled in from reference TRBV7-9 and TRBJ1-1): DTGVSQNPRHKITKRGQNVTFRCDPISEHNRLYWYRQTLGQGPEFLTYFQNEAQLEKSRLLSDRFSAERPKGSFSTLEIQRTEQGDSAMYLCASSWGGTEAFFGQGTRLTVV.

The chain joins TRBV6-5 to TRBJ1-6; D is unresolved. There are 15 residues in the CDR3. V was pared by 6 bases and J by 7 bases, with 16 bases between. From germline, CDR1 is MNHEY and CDR2 SVGAGI. The CDR3 bases are TGTGCCAGCAGCTCCGAGGGCGTAGGGAATTCACCCCTCCACTTT. Protein sequence: CASSSEGVGNSPLHF.

This clone was seen once. The chain uses TRBV2 and TRBJ2-3, with D possibly being TRBD2 (5 bases). Deletions cut 2 bases from V and 5 bases from J, with 8 bases between. Germline-derived CDR1 and CDR2 are SNHLY and FYNNEI. The CDR3 covers 13 residues. In DNA form, the CDR3 reads TGTGCCAGCAGTGAACTAGCCGAAGATACGCAGTATTTT. It codes for CASSELAEDTQYF.

This clone appeared a few times. The gene calls are TRBV5-8 and TRBJ1-6; no definite D call. CDR1 and CDR2 from the germline V gene are SGHTS and YDEGEE. V lost 0 bases and J lost 6, with 13 bases in between. This CDR3 contains 16 residues. For the CDR3, the DNA is TGTGCCAGCAGCTTGGTGGATCGTGGGAGTAATTCACCCCTCCACTTT. This codes for CASSLVDRGSNSPLHF.

The chain links TRBV19 to TRBJ2-3, with TRBD2 matching over 7 bases. Germline loops: CDR1 LNHDA, CDR2 SQIVND (reference sequence). V lost 5 bases and J lost 2; bases outside the gene matches: 25. This CDR3 has 21 amino acids. For the CDR3, the DNA is TGTGCCAGTAGTGGGGGGGAGAGAGGGACCCGCCCGGCCGTAGACACAGATACGCAGTATTTT. Amino acids: CASSGGERGTRPAVDTDTQYF.

The chain carries TRBV4-3 and TRBJ1-4, with D uncertain. The length of the CDR3 is 13 residues. Trimming shortened V by 1 base and J by 10 bases, and 10 bases separated the two germline ends. Germline V gene sequence: CDR1 LGHNA, CDR2 YSLEER. The CDR3 protein is CASSQGVEGKLFF. CDR3 nucleotides: TGCGCCAGCAGCCAAGGTGTGGAGGGAAAACTGTTTTTT.

The V gene is TRBV6-6, the J gene TRBJ2-7; weak D call: TRBD2 (5 bases). The germline CDR1 and CDR2 sequences are MNHNY and SVGAGI (reference sequence). V shed 2 bases and J shed 2 bases, with 16 bases lying between them. This CDR3 has 16 amino acids. DNA for the CDR3: TGTGCCAGCAGTTACGAGGGCCCCGAAGGAACCTACGAGCAGTACTTC. It yields the protein CASSYEGPEGTYEQYF.

Concerning this clone: Germline is not matched at one junction end, which may reflect a read error. This chain joins TRBV2 and TRBJ2-5; TRBD2 agrees at 13 bases. The CDR3 totals 16 residues. From germline, CDR1 is SNHLY and CDR2 FYNNEI. The CDR3 region has the DNA TGTACCAGCAGCCCAGCGGGGACTAGCGGGGAAGTGACCCAGTACTTC. Translated, it gives CTSSPAGTSGEVTQYF. Complete variable domain (other parts from reference TRBV2 and TRBJ2-5): EPEVTQTPSHQVTQMGQEVILRCVPISNHLYFYWYRQILGQKVEFLVSFYNNEISEKSEIFDDQFSVERPDGSNFTLKIRSTKLEDSAMYFCTSSPAGTSGEVTQYFGPGTRLLVL.

The chain recombines TRBV6-1 with TRBJ1-4; 9 positions agree with TRBD1. CDR1 MNHNS and CDR2 SASEGT come from the germline V gene. The CDR3 sequence is 17 residues long. With V trimmed by 4 bases and J by 1 base, 7 bases remained unmatched. In nucleotides, the CDR3 is TGTGCCAGCAGTGGGGACAGGGTGAGAGTAACTAATGAAAAACTGTTTTTT. This gives the protein CASSGDRVRVTNEKLFF.

The rearrangement uses TRBV4-1 and TRBJ2-5; 7 bases align to TRBD2. CDR1 MGHRA and CDR2 YSYEKL come from the germline V gene. This CDR3 comprises 14 residues. Germline trimming cut 4 bases from V and 2 bases from J; bases unmatched to any gene: 4. CDR3 sequence reads: CASSPWGGQETQYF. The CDR3 coding sequence is TGCGCCAGCAGCCCATGGGGGGGACAAGAGACCCAGTACTTC.

The chain links TRBV18 to TRBJ1-1, with 9 nucleotides matching TRBD1. CDR3 length: 15 residues. Germline V gene sequence: CDR1 KGHSH, CDR2 LQKENI. Unmatched junction bases numbered 4, after V lost 3 bases and J lost 2 bases. The CDR3 sequence is CASSPKGQGNTEAFF. CDR3 sequence (DNA): TGTGCCAGCTCACCGAAGGGACAGGGAAACACTGAAGCTTTCTTT.

The chain joins TRBV10-3 to TRBJ2-7; 12 bases match TRBD1. J was trimmed by 5 bases and V by 4 bases; bases with no gene match: 18. The CDR3 has 19 amino acids. In germline, CDR1 is ENHRY, CDR2 SYGVKD. CDR3 loop: CAISGTGTGGAKEVDEQYF. The CDR3 DNA is TGTGCCATCAGTGGAACCGGGACAGGGGGCGCAAAGGAAGTCGACGAGCAGTACTTC.

This clone was seen a few times. This chain connects TRBV19 to TRBJ2-1; D gene unclear. The V gene's germline CDR1 is LNHDA and CDR2 SQIVND (reference sequence). There are 13 residues in the CDR3. Trimming shortened V by 6 bases and J by 1 base, and 7 bases separated the two germline ends. The CDR3 DNA follows: TGTGCCAGTAGCGTAGAATCCTACAATGAGCAGTTCTTC. This encodes CASSVESYNEQFF.

V usage is TRBV7-3 and J usage is TRBJ2-7, with D maybe TRBD1 (6 bases). The CDR3 is 16 residues long. Germline V CDR1 and CDR2: SGHTA, FQGTGA. V shed 2 bases and J shed 1 base, with 15 bases lying between them. The CDR3 spells CASSLWGQLPSYEQYF. CDR3 coding DNA: TGTGCCAGCAGCTTATGGGGGCAGCTCCCTTCCTACGAGCAGTACTTC.

The chain carries TRBV19 and TRBJ1-3, with 8 bases aligning to TRBD1. Unmatched junction bases numbered 3, after V lost 2 bases and J lost 3 bases. The CDR3 covers 15 residues. Germline CDR1 LNHDA, CDR2 SQIVND (reference sequence). CDR3 in DNA: TGTGCCAGTAGTATACAAGGGACAGGTGGAAACACCATATATTTT. The encoded protein is CASSIQGTGGNTIYF.

This chain connects TRBV5-1 to TRBJ1-4, with D possibly being TRBD1 (5 bases). V was shortened by 3 bases and J by 5 bases, with 11 bases between the two germline ends. Per germline, CDR1 SGHRS and CDR2 YFSETQ. CDR3 length equals 14 residues. Here the CDR3 reads CASSSQGPNEKLFF. Here the CDR3 DNA reads TGCGCCAGCAGCTCCCAGGGTCCCAATGAAAAACTGTTTTTT.

Relative to its sample, this clone is medium-sized. The J gene is TRBJ2-7, the V gene TRBV2; the D gene is possibly TRBD2 (7 bases). The CDR3 runs to 17 residues. Deletions cut 6 bases from V and 5 bases from J, with 26 bases between. Germline V lookup: CDR1 SNHLY, CDR2 FYNNEI. CDR3 amino acids: CASRLQPQGGDNDEQYF. Written as DNA, the CDR3 is TGTGCCAGCAGACTCCAGCCCCAGGGAGGGGACAACGACGAGCAGTACTTC.

V is TRBV9 and J is TRBJ2-3, with D maybe TRBD1 (5 bases). This CDR3 comprises 15 residues. Deletions cut 1 base from V and 4 bases from J, with 13 bases between. Per the germline V gene, CDR1 is SGDLS and CDR2 is YYNGEE. The chain's CDR3 is CASSVRGRYSDTQYF. The CDR3 DNA reads as TGTGCCAGCAGCGTAAGGGGCAGATACTCAGATACGCAGTATTTT.

This chain uses TRBV13 with TRBJ1-1; 10 nucleotides agree with TRBD1. There are 15 residues in the CDR3. Trimming took 0 bases from V and 4 from J; bases not matched to a gene: 2. Germline values: CDR1 PRHDT, CDR2 FYEKMQ (reference sequence). The CDR3, as DNA: TGTGCCAGCAGCTTAGGGGGACAGGGGATCACTGAAGCTTTCTTT. Its translation: CASSLGGQGITEAFF.

CDR3 sequence: CASSFDSSTDTQYF. As DNA, the CDR3 is TGTGCCAGCAGCTTTGACAGCAGCACAGATACGCAGTATTTT. The chain is built from TRBV5-6 and TRBJ2-3; D might be TRBD1 (5 bases). Per germline, CDR1 SGHDT and CDR2 YYEEEE. The CDR3 is made up of 14 amino acids. Trimming cost V 2 bases and J 0 bases, with 7 bases left between them. Together with reference TRBV5-6 and TRBJ2-3, the CDR3 gives the full variable domain: DAGVTQSPTHLIKTRGQQVTLRCSPKSGHDTVSWYQQALGQGPQFIFQYYEEEERQRGNFPDRFSGHQFPNYSSELNVNALLLGDSALYLCASSFDSSTDTQYFGPGTRLTVL.